This TCR beta chain was retrieved from a study of cytomegalovirus exposure and HLA in healthy donors. Study-level findings and limits: The classifier reportedly diagnosed cytomegalovirus status with high sensitivity and specificity. The study listed approximately 160 cytomegalovirus-associated TCR beta chains. In a later analysis, V- and J-gene trimming of beta chains associated with a DCLRE1C missense variant, replicated independently.

A multiplex PCR was run with 60 Vbeta primers and 13 Jbeta primers. The table came from immunoSEQ multiplex PCR; TCRdb's copy has only in-frame clones and leaves some out. Of about 160,000 clones listed, 68% are singletons. With respect to this clone: Its specificity is unknown.

The length of the CDR3 is 14 residues. From germline, CDR1 is MNHEY and CDR2 SMNVEV (reference sequence). The V and J ends lost 8 bases and 4 bases, in that order; junction bases with no gene match: 10. Sequencing was performed on PBMCs. This TCR was sampled from a woman aged 40 to 55 in good health and CMV-seropositive. This chain connects TRBV27 to TRBJ2-7; TRBD2 agrees at 8 bases. CDR3 nucleotide sequence: TGTGCCAGCCGCACCTCGGGGGGGGGTTACGAGCAGTACTTC. Translating gives CASRTSGGGYEQYF.